This T cell receptor (beta chain) was recovered during a study of early T cells in non-severe SARS-CoV-2 infection. Study details: Sequenced material consisted of bulk RNA (from unsorted whole blood), and chains were unpaired.

Molecules of cDNA were individually given unique molecular identifiers that were attached to them. One entry per CDR3 protein results from TCRdb running MiXCR on the 5' RACE reads. Among about 40,000 distinct CDR3 sequences listed, about 6.5% were seen once. There are many counts of this clonotype. The antigen is undetermined. Study-level results: Missing private and CD4 specificities, VDJdb matching favored anti-spike CD8 responses.

The sequencing used whole blood, collected at baseline. The source is an adult who was a healthcare worker with PCR-confirmed SARS-CoV-2 infection or an uninfected control (not recorded which).

CDR3: CSVPGSAVTEAFF. For the CDR3, the DNA is TGCAGCGTCCCAGGGTCCGCGGTTACTGAAGCTTTCTTT. The chain employs TRBV29-1 and TRBJ1-1; D might be TRBD1 (5 bases). Trimming left V 6 bases short and J 5 bases short, with 16 bases between. The germline V gene encodes CDR1 SQVTM and CDR2 ANQGSEA. This CDR3 comprises 13 residues. Based on the CDR3 plus reference TRBV29-1 and TRBJ1-1, the full variable domain is SAVISQKPSRDICQRGTSLTIQCQVDSQVTMMFWYRQQPGQSLTLIATANQGSEATYESGFVIDKFPISRPNLTFSTLTVSNMSPEDSSIYLCSVPGSAVTEAFFGQGTRLTVV.